This T cell receptor beta chain is drawn from a study of identical twins. Notes on the study in general: Carriage of fewer insertions was seen in abundant cord blood beta clonotypes, whereas memory repertoires showed none. Possibly, invariant MAIT and iNKT cells partly confounded zero-insertion analyses. Models, which agreed with sharing between unrelated individuals, nonetheless underestimated the out-of-frame TCR alpha sharing seen in monozygotic twins. Excess twin sharing in beta out-of-frame sequences was weaker.

From the 5' RACE reads, TCRdb called clonotypes with MiXCR, one entry per CDR3 protein. The sample consists of 1.5 million or so distinct CDR3 sequences, 32% of them appearing once. This clonotype was seen a few times. As yet, its antigen is unknown. Trimming took 7 bases from V and 4 from J, leaving 13 bases between them. Germline CDR1 SNHLY, CDR2 FYNNEI. The CDR3 runs 13 residues. The sequenced sample consisted of cord blood. This sequence was found in a newborn girl in good health. The rearrangement joins TRBV2 to TRBJ1-2, with D uncertain. The CDR3, as DNA: TGTGCCAGCAAATCCGGCAGGCTCTATGGCTACACCTTC. Translating it yields CASKSGRLYGYTF.